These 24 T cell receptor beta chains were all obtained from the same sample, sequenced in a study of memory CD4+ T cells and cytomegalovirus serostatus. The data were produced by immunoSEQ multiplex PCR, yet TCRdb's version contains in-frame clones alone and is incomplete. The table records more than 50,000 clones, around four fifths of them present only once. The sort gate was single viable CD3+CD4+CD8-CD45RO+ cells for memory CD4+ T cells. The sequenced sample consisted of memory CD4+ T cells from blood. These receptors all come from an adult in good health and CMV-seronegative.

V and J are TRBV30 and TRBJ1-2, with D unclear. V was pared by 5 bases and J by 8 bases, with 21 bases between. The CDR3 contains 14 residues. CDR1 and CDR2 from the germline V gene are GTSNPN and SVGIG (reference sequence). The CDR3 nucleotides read TGTGCCTGGCACCCAGGTTGGGGTATGGGGGGCTACACCTTC. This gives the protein CAWHPGWGMGGYTF.

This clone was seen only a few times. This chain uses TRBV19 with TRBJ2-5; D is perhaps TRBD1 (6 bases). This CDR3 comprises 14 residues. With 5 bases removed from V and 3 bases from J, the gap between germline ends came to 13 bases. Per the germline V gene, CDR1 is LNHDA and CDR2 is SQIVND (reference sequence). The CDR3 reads CASSLIGGKETQYF. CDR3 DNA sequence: TGTGCCAGTAGTTTGATAGGGGGTAAAGAGACCCAGTACTTC.

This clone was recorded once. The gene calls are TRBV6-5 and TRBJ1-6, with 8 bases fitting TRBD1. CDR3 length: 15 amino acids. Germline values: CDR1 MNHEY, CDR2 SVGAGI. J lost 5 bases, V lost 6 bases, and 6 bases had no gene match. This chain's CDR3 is CASSLGTGDNSPLHF. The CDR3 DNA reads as TGTGCCAGCAGCCTCGGGACAGGCGATAATTCACCCCTCCACTTT.

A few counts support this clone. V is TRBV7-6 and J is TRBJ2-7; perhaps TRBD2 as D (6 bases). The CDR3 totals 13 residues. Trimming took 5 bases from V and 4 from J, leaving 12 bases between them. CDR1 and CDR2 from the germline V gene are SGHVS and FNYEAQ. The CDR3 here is CASSLGLAYEQYF. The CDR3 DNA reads TGTGCCAGCAGCCTGGGGCTAGCGTACGAGCAGTACTTC.

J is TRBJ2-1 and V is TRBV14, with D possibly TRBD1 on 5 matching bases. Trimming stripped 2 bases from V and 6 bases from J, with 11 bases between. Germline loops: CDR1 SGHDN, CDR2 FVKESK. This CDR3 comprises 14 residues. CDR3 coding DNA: TGTGCCAGCAGCCAACTCAGGGCCCTCAATGAGCAGTTCTTC. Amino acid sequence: CASSQLRALNEQFF.

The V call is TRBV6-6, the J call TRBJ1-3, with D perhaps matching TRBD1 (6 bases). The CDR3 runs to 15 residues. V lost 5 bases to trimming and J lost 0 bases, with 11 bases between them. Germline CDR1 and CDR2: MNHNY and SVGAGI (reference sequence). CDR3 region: CASSRGQTSGNTIYF. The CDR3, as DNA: TGTGCCAGCAGTCGGGGACAAACCTCTGGAAACACCATATATTTT.

The CDR3 region has the DNA TGTGCCAGTTGCCAGATTGGGGGAGGCACAGATACGCAGTATTTT. It yields the protein CASCQIGGGTDTQYF. The V gene is TRBV6-5, the J gene TRBJ2-3; possibly TRBD1 or TRBD2 for D (5 bases each). V shed 9 bases and J shed 1 base, with 17 bases lying between them. Germline V gives CDR1 MNHEY, CDR2 SVGAGI. The CDR3 sequence is 15 residues long.

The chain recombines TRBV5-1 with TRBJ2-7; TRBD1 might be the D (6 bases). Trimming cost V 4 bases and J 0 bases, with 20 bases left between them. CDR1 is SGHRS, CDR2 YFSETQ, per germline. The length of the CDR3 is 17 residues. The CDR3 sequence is CASSMWARTANSYEQYF. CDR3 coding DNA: TGCGCCAGCAGCATGTGGGCCCGGACAGCGAACTCCTACGAGCAGTACTTC.

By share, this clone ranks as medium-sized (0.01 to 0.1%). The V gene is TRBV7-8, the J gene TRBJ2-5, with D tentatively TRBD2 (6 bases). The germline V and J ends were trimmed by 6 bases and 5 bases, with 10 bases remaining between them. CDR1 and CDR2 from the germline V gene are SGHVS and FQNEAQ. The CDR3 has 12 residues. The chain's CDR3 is CASREGGETQYF. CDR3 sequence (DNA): TGTGCCAGCAGAGAAGGAGGGGAGACCCAGTACTTC.

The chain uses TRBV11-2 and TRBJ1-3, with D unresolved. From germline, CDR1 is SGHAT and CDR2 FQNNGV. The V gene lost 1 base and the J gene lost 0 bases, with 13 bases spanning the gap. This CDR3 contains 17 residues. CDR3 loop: CASSLGVAHSSGNTIYF. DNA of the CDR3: TGTGCCAGCAGCTTAGGCGTAGCTCACTCCTCTGGAAACACCATATATTTT.

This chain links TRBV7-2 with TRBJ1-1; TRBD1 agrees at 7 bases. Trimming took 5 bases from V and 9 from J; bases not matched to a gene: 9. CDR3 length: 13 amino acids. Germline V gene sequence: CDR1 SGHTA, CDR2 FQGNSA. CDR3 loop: CASSRGTEQQAFF. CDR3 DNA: TGTGCCAGCAGCCGTGGGACAGAGCAGCAAGCTTTCTTT.

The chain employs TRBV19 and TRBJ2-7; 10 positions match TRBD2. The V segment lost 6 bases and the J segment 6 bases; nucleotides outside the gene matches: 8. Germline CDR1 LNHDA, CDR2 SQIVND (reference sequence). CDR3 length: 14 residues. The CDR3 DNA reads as TGTGCCAGTAGGGACCAGGGGACTAGCGTCGAGCAGTACTTC. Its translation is CASRDQGTSVEQYF.

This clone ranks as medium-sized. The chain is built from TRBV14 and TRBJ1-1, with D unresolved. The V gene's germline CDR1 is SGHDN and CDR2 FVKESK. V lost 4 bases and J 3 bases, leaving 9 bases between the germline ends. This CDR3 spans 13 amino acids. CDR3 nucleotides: TGTGCCAGCAGCCGCCACGTAGACACTGAAGCTTTCTTT. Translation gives CASSRHVDTEAFF.

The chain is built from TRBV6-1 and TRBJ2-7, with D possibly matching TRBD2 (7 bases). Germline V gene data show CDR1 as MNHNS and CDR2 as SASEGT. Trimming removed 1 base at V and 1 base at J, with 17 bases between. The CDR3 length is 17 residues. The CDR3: CASSEGVGGRRSYEQYF. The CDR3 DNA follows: TGTGCCAGCAGTGAAGGGGTGGGGGGGCGGCGATCCTACGAGCAGTACTTC.

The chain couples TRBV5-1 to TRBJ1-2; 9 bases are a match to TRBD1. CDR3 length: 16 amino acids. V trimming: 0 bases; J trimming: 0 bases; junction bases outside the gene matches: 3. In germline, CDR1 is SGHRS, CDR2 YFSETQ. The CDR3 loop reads CASSLGGTGTNYGYTF. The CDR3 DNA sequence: TGCGCCAGCAGCTTGGGGGGGACAGGGACTAACTATGGCTACACCTTC.

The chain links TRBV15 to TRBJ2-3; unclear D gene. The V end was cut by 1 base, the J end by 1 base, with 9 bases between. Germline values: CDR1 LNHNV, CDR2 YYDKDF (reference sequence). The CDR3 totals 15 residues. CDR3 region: CATSRVTAGTDTQYF. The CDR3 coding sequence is TGTGCCACCAGCAGAGTGACCGCAGGCACAGATACGCAGTATTTT.

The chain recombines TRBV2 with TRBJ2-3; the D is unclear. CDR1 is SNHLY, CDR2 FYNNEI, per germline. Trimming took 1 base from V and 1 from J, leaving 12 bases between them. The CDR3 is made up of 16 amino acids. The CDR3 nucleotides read TGTGCCAGCAGTGAAGGTGGATTACGGGGCACAGATACGCAGTATTTT. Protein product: CASSEGGLRGTDTQYF.

This chain's CDR3 is CASSIKGGAIRNQPQHF. Here the CDR3 DNA reads TGTGCCAGTAGTATAAAGGGGGGGGCGATCAGAAATCAGCCCCAGCATTTT. The rearrangement uses TRBV19 and TRBJ1-5, with D possibly TRBD1 on 6 matching bases. The germline V and J ends were trimmed by 2 bases and 4 bases, with 18 bases remaining between them. The CDR3 contains 17 residues. Germline V gene sequence: CDR1 LNHDA, CDR2 SQIVND (reference sequence).

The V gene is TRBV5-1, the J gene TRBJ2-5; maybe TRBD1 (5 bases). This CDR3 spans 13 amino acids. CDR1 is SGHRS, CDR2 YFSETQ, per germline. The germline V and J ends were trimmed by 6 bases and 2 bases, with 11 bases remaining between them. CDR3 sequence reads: CASTVTGQETQYF. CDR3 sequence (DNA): TGCGCCAGCACCGTCACAGGTCAAGAGACCCAGTACTTC.

The CDR3 sequence: CASSYSQIYGYTF. The CDR3 nucleotides are TGTGCCAGCAGTTACTCACAGATCTATGGCTACACCTTC. This chain links TRBV6-5 with TRBJ1-2, with unresolved D. Germline V CDR1 and CDR2: MNHEY, SVGAGI. The CDR3 loop spans 13 amino acids. The V end lost 0 bases, the J end lost 4 bases, and 6 bases lay between the germline ends.

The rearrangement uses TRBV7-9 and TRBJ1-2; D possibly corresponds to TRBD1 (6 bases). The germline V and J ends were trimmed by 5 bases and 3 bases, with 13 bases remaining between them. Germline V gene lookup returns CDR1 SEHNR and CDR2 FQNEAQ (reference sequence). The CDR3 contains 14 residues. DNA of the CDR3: TGTGCCAGCAGCCCGGCAGGGGCGTACTATGGCTACACCTTC. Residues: CASSPAGAYYGYTF.

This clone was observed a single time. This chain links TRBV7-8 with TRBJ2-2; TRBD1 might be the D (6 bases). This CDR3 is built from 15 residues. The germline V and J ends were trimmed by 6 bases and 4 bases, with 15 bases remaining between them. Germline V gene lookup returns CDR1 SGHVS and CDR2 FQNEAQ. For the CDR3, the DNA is TGTGCCAGCAGTTTTAACGGACAGCCCACCGGGGAGCTGTTTTTT. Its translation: CASSFNGQPTGELFF. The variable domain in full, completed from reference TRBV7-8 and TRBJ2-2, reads GAGVSQSPRYKVAKRGQDVALRCDPISGHVSLFWYQQALGQGPEFLTYFQNEAQLDKSGLPSDRFFAERPEGSVSTLKIQRTQQEDSAVYLCASSFNGQPTGELFFGEGSRLTVL.

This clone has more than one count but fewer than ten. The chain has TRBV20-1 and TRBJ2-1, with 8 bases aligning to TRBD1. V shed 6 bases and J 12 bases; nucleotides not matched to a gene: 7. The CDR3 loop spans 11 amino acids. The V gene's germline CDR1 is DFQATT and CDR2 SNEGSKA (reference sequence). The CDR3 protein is CSAGGQAAQFF. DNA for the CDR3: TGCAGTGCGGGGGGACAGGCGGCGCAGTTCTTC.

The CDR3 loop is CAPRPQDRPYGYTF. The CDR3 DNA reads as TGTGCCCCGAGACCACAGGATCGCCCCTATGGCTACACCTTC. The chain has TRBV19 and TRBJ1-2; D may be TRBD1 (5 bases). V dropped 11 bases and J dropped 4 bases, with 20 bases sitting between them. The CDR3 length is 14 residues. Looked up from germline, CDR1 is LNHDA and CDR2 is SQIVND (reference sequence).